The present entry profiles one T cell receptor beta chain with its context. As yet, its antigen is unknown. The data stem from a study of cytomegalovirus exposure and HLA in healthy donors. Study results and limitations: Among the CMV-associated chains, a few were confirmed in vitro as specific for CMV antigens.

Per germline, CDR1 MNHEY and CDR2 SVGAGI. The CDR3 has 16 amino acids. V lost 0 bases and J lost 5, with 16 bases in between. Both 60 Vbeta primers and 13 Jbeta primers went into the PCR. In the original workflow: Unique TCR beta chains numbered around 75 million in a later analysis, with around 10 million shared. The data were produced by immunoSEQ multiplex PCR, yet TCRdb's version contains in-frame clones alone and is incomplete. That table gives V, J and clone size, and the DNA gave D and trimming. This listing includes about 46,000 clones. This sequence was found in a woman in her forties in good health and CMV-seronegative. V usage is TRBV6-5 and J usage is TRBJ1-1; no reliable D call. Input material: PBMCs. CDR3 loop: CASSYSVLPGNTEAFF. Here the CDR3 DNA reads TGTGCCAGCAGTTACTCGGTTCTCCCGGGGAATACTGAAGCTTTCTTT.